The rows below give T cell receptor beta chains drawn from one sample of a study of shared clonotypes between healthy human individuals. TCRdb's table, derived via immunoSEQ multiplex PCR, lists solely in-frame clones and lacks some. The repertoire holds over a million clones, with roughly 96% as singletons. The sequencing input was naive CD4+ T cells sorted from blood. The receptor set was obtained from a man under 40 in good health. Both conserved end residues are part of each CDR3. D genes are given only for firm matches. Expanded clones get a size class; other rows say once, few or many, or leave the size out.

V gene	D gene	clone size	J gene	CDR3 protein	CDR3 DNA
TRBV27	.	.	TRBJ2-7	CASSLARRAYEQYF	TGTGCCAGCAGTTTAGCGCGCAGGGCCTACGAGCAGTACTTC
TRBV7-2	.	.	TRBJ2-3	CASTPDGLSTDTQYF	TGTGCCAGCACCCCAGACGGTCTTAGCACAGATACGCAGTATTTT
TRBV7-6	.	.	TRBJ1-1	CASSLEQGSEAFF	TGTGCCAGCAGCTTAGAACAGGGCTCTGAAGCTTTCTTT
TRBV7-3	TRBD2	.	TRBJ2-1	CASSVLSGRVNEQFF	TGTGCCAGCAGCGTGCTTAGCGGGAGGGTGAATGAGCAGTTCTTC
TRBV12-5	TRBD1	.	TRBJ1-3	CASGLLAGTGPARGGNTIYF	TGTGCTAGTGGTTTGTTAGCCGGGACAGGTCCAGCGAGGGGTGGAAACACCATATATTTT
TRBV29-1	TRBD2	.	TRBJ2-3	CSSLAGRFTDTQYF	TGCAGCTCCCTAGCGGGGAGATTTACAGATACGCAGTATTTT
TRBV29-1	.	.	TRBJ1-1	CSVRADPGSEAFF	TGCAGCGTTCGGGCGGACCCCGGGTCCGAAGCTTTCTTT
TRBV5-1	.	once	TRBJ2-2	CASRLASLPNTGELFF	TGCGCCAGCAGGTTAGCATCTCTACCGAACACCGGGGAGCTGTTTTTT
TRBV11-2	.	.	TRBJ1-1	CASSRGRQEGLNTEAFF	TGTGCCAGCAGTCGCGGGCGACAGGAAGGATTGAACACTGAAGCTTTCTTT
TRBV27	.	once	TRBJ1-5	CATRQQGLSNQPQHF	TGTGCCACCCGACAACAGGGACTTAGCAATCAGCCCCAGCATTTT
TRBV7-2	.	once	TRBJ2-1	CASSSQAGMNLQFF	TGTGCCAGCAGCTCACAGGCGGGGATGAATCTGCAGTTCTTC
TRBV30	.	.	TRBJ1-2	CAWTDNNLNYGYTF	TGTGCCTGGACTGATAACAACCTTAACTATGGCTACACCTTC
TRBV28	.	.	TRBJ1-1	CASRSFQIEAFF	TGTGCCAGCAGGTCGTTCCAGATCGAAGCTTTCTTT
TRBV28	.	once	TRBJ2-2	CAISTILAVGELFF	TGTGCCATTTCGACCATTCTAGCTGTCGGGGAGCTGTTTTTT
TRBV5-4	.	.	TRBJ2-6	CANGASGANVLTF	TGTGCCAACGGGGCAAGTGGGGCCAACGTCCTGACTTTC
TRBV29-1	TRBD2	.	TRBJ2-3	CSVSGTRGIYF	TGCAGCGTTTCCGGGACTAGAGGGATATATTTT
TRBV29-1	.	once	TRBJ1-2	CSVGTGSLIYGYTF	TGCAGCGTTGGGACCGGGTCGCTGATCTATGGCTACACCTTC
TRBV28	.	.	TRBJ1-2	CASSLKAASRGYTF	TGTGCCAGCAGTTTAAAGGCAGCCAGTCGTGGCTACACCTTC
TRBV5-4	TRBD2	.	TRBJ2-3	CASSTPGLAGDTDTQYF	TGTGCCAGCAGCACCCCGGGACTAGCGGGAGACACAGATACGCAGTATTTT
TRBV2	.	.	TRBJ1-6	CASRDSFGSPLHF	TGTGCCAGCAGGGACAGCTTTGGTTCACCCCTCCACTTT
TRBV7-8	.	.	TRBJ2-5	CASSLARLSLGETQYF	TGTGCCAGCAGCTTAGCTCGACTCTCTCTCGGAGAGACCCAGTACTTC
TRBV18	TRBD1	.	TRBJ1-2	CASSPQLVGTGYGYTF	TGTGCCAGCTCACCACAGCTCGTGGGGACAGGCTATGGCTACACCTTC
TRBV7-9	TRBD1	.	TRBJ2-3	CASSLGISRGLGTDTQYF	TGTGCCAGCAGCTTAGGCATATCGAGGGGGCTTGGCACAGATACGCAGTATTTT
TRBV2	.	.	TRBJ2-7	CASQASYEQYF	TGTGCCAGCCAGGCCTCCTACGAGCAGTACTTC
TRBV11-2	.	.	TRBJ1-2	CASSLDGGNYGYTF	TGTGCCAGCAGCTTAGACGGGGGGAACTATGGCTACACCTTC
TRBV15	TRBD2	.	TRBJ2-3	CATGRGTDTQYF	TGTGCCACCGGGAGGGGCACAGATACGCAGTATTTT
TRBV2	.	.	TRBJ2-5	CASRSQETQYF	TGTGCCAGCAGAAGCCAAGAGACCCAGTACTTC
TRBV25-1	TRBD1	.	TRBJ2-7	CASSETLWTGGAEQYF	TGTGCCAGCAGTGAAACTCTTTGGACAGGGGGGGCCGAGCAGTACTTC
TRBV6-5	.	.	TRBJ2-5	CASRQGKETQYF	TGTGCCAGCCGCCAGGGGAAAGAGACCCAGTACTTC
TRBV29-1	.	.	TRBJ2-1	CSVDIGRRAYNEQFF	TGCAGCGTTGATATCGGCAGGAGAGCCTACAATGAGCAGTTCTTC
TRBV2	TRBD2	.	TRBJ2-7	CASSGPGLESREQYF	TGTGCCAGCAGTGGACCGGGACTAGAGTCGAGGGAGCAGTACTTC
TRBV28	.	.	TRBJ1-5	CASSVPGQMIISNQPQHF	TGTGCCAGCAGCGTACCGGGACAAATGATTATAAGCAATCAGCCCCAGCATTTT
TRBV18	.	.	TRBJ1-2	CASSLELNYGYTF	TGTGCCAGCTCACTAGAATTGAACTATGGCTACACCTTC